The T cell receptor (beta chain) under discussion was sequenced for a study of blood T cell repertoires in COVID-19. CDR3 length: 16 amino acids. The germline V gene encodes CDR1 MNHEY and CDR2 SMNVEV (reference sequence). V shed 5 bases and J 10 bases; nucleotides not matched to a gene: 12. How the authors handled the data: Amplification with reference gene primers provided the estimates of nucleated cell counts. Clones were sequenced by immunoSEQ multiplex PCR, and TCRdb holds only the in-frame ones, with some missing. Clone size and V and J calls were adopted from that table, with D and trimming inferred from the DNA. This sample has under 150,000 clones, with about 91% found just once. This clone appeared a single time.

V usage is TRBV27 and J usage is TRBJ2-1; TRBD2 matches at 12 bases. The sequencing sample was made of peripheral blood. The sequence derives from a human donor in a cohort sampled during active COVID-19. CDR3 bases: TGTGCCAGCAGTCCAACTAGCGGGGGGTCCAGCGTGGAGCAGTTCTTC. Protein product: CASSPTSGGSSVEQFF.